This T cell receptor beta chain emerged from a study of Ad26.COV2.S vaccination and SARS-CoV-2 variants. Overall study results and limits: Spike-specific TCR breadth was greater after Ad26.COV2.S than placebo.

As to treatment: 15 to 20 received Ad26.COV2.S at low or high dose, single or two shots; 5 received placebo; per-sample allocation not given. Sampling was performed 63 days after the first vaccine or placebo injection. An adult aged 18-55 years in Boston served as the donor. On this clone: Antigen unknown.

Assay: immunoSEQ multiplex PCR; the TCRdb copy retains only in-frame clones and omits some. This sample has some 290,000 clones, with roughly 86% found just once. Per germline, CDR1 SGHNT and CDR2 YYREEE (reference sequence). V lost 4 bases and J 8 bases, leaving 18 bases between the germline ends. This CDR3 contains 15 residues. The sequencing used peripheral blood, collected in a trial of Ad26.COV2.S vaccine versus placebo. The chain uses TRBV5-4 and TRBJ1-4; possible D gene TRBD1, 5 bases. This clonotype was obtained from a person aged 18-60 years who received the Ad26.COV2.S COVID-19 vaccine or a placebo. The CDR3 nucleotides are TGTGCCAGCAGCCGGAGTGCGGGGCTGGAAGAAAAACTGTTTTTT. Translated, it gives CASSRSAGLEEKLFF.